The next 28 T cell receptor beta chains were all read from a single sample in a study of radiation and T cells in renal cell carcinoma. The treatment denotes: 15 Gy SBRT to primary tumor, nephrectomy 4 weeks later. Generated by immunoSEQ multiplex PCR, the TCRdb table keeps only in-frame clones and is missing some. The repertoire includes 15,000 or so clones, about 50% of them detected once, and around 40% sits in the top ten. The material sequenced was tumor tissue, taken from a patient whose treatment included radiotherapy and nephrectomy. The receptors come from a woman aged 60-70 years with renal cell carcinoma.

The chain has TRBV19 and TRBJ1-4; D gene unclear. The germline V gene encodes CDR1 LNHDA and CDR2 SQIVND (reference sequence). The CDR3 loop spans 12 amino acids. V lost 6 bases, J lost 8 bases, and 10 bases lay in between. The CDR3 nucleotides are TGTGCCAGTAGGAGAGGGCGCGAAAAACTGTTTTTT. Amino acids: CASRRGREKLFF.

The chain uses TRBV28 and TRBJ1-2; D gene unclear. The CDR3 has 13 residues. Germline assignment: CDR1 MDHEN and CDR2 SYDVKM. Deletions cut 6 bases from V and 4 bases from J, with 12 bases between. The CDR3 coding sequence is TGTGCCAGCAGCATACGGAAGTTCTATGGCTACACCTTC. Translation: CASSIRKFYGYTF.

The chain links TRBV7-2 to TRBJ1-2, with a weak D call TRBD1 (5 bases). V was clipped by 5 bases and J by 7 bases, with 14 bases between them. The CDR3 consists of 13 residues. Per the germline V gene, CDR1 is SGHTA and CDR2 is FQGNSA. The chain's CDR3 is CASSQGRSFGYTF. CDR3 nucleotide sequence: TGTGCCAGCAGCCAGGGACGGAGCTTTGGCTACACCTTC.

The rearrangement joins TRBV9 to TRBJ2-1, with 7 bases matching TRBD2. The V gene end was trimmed by 0 bases and the J gene end by 5 bases; junction bases not matched to a gene: 8. The CDR3 totals 16 residues. Germline V lookup: CDR1 SGDLS, CDR2 YYNGEE. For the CDR3, the DNA is TGTGCCAGCAGCGTAGCCCCCGGGAGGAAAAACAATGAGCAGTTCTTC. Translated: CASSVAPGRKNNEQFF.

This clone was detected a few times. V usage is TRBV4-1 and J usage is TRBJ1-5; the match to TRBD1 covers 8 bases. This CDR3 has 16 residues. Germline trimming cut 0 bases from V and 4 bases from J; bases unmatched to any gene: 5. The germline V gene encodes CDR1 MGHRA and CDR2 YSYEKL. CDR3 DNA: TGCGCCAGCAGCCAAGATTTAGGACAGGGAAATCAGCCCCAGCATTTT. Residues: CASSQDLGQGNQPQHF.

DNA for the CDR3: TGTGCCAGCAGTTATACCGCGTGGGGGATGGAGACCCAGTACTTC. Protein sequence: CASSYTAWGMETQYF. The chain recombines TRBV6-5 with TRBJ2-5; the D gene could be TRBD1 or TRBD2 (5 bases each). V gave up 3 bases and J gave up 5 bases, with 16 bases separating them. The CDR3 has 15 residues. Per germline, CDR1 MNHEY and CDR2 SVGAGI.

This clone was seen ten or more times. The chain employs TRBV13 and TRBJ2-7; 7 bases fit TRBD1. Germline V gives CDR1 PRHDT, CDR2 FYEKMQ (reference sequence). This CDR3 region has 15 residues. V was pared by 3 bases and J by 3 bases, with 8 bases of the junction left unmatched. The CDR3 sequence: CASSLFQGVGYEQYF. The CDR3 DNA follows: TGTGCCAGCAGCTTGTTCCAGGGGGTGGGCTACGAGCAGTACTTC.

This clone occurred a few times. The genes are TRBV18 and TRBJ1-1; TRBD1 might be the D (6 bases). The length of the CDR3 is 11 residues. Deletions cut 5 bases from V and 8 bases from J, with 9 bases between. Germline CDR1 KGHSH, CDR2 LQKENI. Here the CDR3 reads CASSNREEAFF. The CDR3 bases are TGTGCCAGCTCAAACAGGGAAGAAGCTTTCTTT.

The gene calls are TRBV6-6 and TRBJ1-2; tentatively, D is TRBD1 (5 bases). Germline lookup yields CDR1 MNHNY and CDR2 SVGAGI (reference sequence). The CDR3 runs to 14 residues. V lost 0 bases and J lost 4, with 9 bases in between. CDR3 sequence reads: CASSYSPGAYGYTF. The CDR3 DNA sequence: TGTGCCAGCAGTTACTCGCCTGGGGCCTATGGCTACACCTTC.

This chain joins TRBV15 and TRBJ2-1; possibly TRBD1 for D (5 bases). The CDR3 loop spans 15 amino acids. V shed 5 bases and J shed 0 bases, with 11 bases lying between them. The germline gives CDR1 LNHNV, CDR2 YYDKDF (reference sequence). The CDR3 here is CATSQQGFSYNEQFF. The CDR3 region has the DNA TGTGCCACCAGCCAGCAGGGTTTCTCCTACAATGAGCAGTTCTTC.

This clone was seen only a few times. The chain carries TRBV18 and TRBJ2-7, with 11 nucleotides matching TRBD1. V shed 3 bases, J shed 5 bases, and the junction held 3 bases outside the gene matches. The CDR3 loop spans 14 amino acids. Germline V lookup: CDR1 KGHSH, CDR2 LQKENI. The CDR3 region has the DNA TGTGCCAGCTCACCGGGACAGGGGGACAACGAGCAGTACTTC. Its translation is CASSPGQGDNEQYF.

This clone was counted a few times. The genes are TRBV19 and TRBJ1-2; tentative D call: TRBD1 (6 bases). CDR1 and CDR2 (germline): LNHDA, SQIVND (reference sequence). There are 13 residues in the CDR3. V was cut by 7 bases and J by 1 base, with 10 bases left in between. The DNA of the CDR3 is TGTGCCAGTAAGGCAGGGGATAACTATGGCTACACCTTC. As protein: CASKAGDNYGYTF.

The genes are TRBV6-6 and TRBJ1-5; a possible D gene is TRBD1 (5 bases). Trimming shortened V by 4 bases and J by 3 bases, and 16 bases separated the two germline ends. The CDR3 has 16 residues. Germline loops: CDR1 MNHNY, CDR2 SVGAGI (reference sequence). CDR3 nucleotide sequence: TGTGCCAGCAGTTCCCTCCAAAGGGGCAACAATCAGCCCCAGCATTTT. Residues: CASSSLQRGNNQPQHF.

J is TRBJ2-1 and V is TRBV7-2; D uncertain. Looked up from germline, CDR1 is SGHTA and CDR2 is FQGNSA. V dropped 1 base and J dropped 0 bases, with 7 bases sitting between them. CDR3 length: 15 amino acids. This CDR3 is CASSLETDSYNEQFF. The CDR3 nucleotides read TGTGCCAGCAGCTTAGAAACGGACTCCTACAATGAGCAGTTCTTC.

This sequence joins TRBV4-3 and TRBJ2-7; D uncertain. The ends were cut back, 4 bases at V and 6 bases at J, with 13 bases in the middle. The germline CDR1 and CDR2 sequences are LGHNA and YSLEER. This CDR3 has 13 residues. In nucleotides, the CDR3 is TGCGCCAGCAGCCCAGTCGTGGTGGGCGAGCAGTACTTC. Translation gives CASSPVVVGEQYF.

The genes are TRBV4-1 and TRBJ2-1; D uncertain. This CDR3 is built from 16 residues. Trimming pared 1 base from V and 3 bases from J, leaving 13 bases between. The germline CDR1 and CDR2 sequences are MGHRA and YSYEKL. CDR3 nucleotide sequence: TGCGCCAGCAGCCAAGTCCCAGAAGAGGTCTACAATGAGCAGTTCTTC. This codes for CASSQVPEEVYNEQFF.

This sequence joins TRBV9 and TRBJ1-1, with unresolved D. V was pared by 4 bases and J by 3 bases, with 10 bases between. The CDR3 extends over 13 amino acids. Germline CDR1 reads SGDLS; CDR2 reads YYNGEE. The CDR3 loop is CASSPRPDTEAFF. The CDR3 nucleotides read TGTGCCAGCAGCCCAAGACCGGACACTGAAGCTTTCTTT.

This clone was counted only a few times. V is TRBV5-1 and J is TRBJ2-7, with 9 bases that match TRBD1. In germline, CDR1 is SGHRS, CDR2 YFSETQ. The CDR3 length is 14 residues. V shed 7 bases and J 4 bases; nucleotides not matched to a gene: 9. CDR3 sequence (DNA): TGCGCCAGCGCCAGACAGGGGGGACCTTACGAGCAGTACTTC. It is translated as CASARQGGPYEQYF.

V gene TRBV27 combines with J gene TRBJ1-2, with D possibly matching TRBD1 (5 bases). The V gene's germline CDR1 is MNHEY and CDR2 SMNVEV (reference sequence). The CDR3 is 13 amino acids. Trimming pared 3 bases from V and 10 bases from J, leaving 15 bases between. CDR3 nucleotide sequence: TGTGCCAGCAGTTTCCGCGACAGCAGGGACTACACCTTC. This sequence encodes CASSFRDSRDYTF.

This clone showed up just a few times. The chain carries TRBV5-4 and TRBJ1-2, with a possible D match to TRBD1 (5 bases). Trimming cost V 4 bases and J 3 bases, with 13 bases left between them. The germline V gene has CDR1 SGHNT and CDR2 YYREEE (reference sequence). CDR3 length: 14 amino acids. CDR3 sequence: CASSRSQQDYGYTF. For the CDR3, the DNA is TGTGCCAGCAGCCGTTCCCAACAGGACTATGGCTACACCTTC.

This clone appeared a few times. The DNA of the CDR3 is TGTGCCAGCAGGCGGGGCTCCCCAGGCGCTGAAGCTTTCTTT. Residues: CASRRGSPGAEAFF. V is TRBV27 and J is TRBJ1-1; TRBD1 might be the D (5 bases). This CDR3 region has 14 residues. Germline loops: CDR1 MNHEY, CDR2 SMNVEV (reference sequence). V lost 6 bases, J lost 6 bases, and 17 bases lay in between.

This clone appeared once. This rearrangement joins TRBV7-2 to TRBJ2-3; D not resolved. The CDR3 extends over 16 amino acids. Germline lookup yields CDR1 SGHTA and CDR2 FQGNSA. Trimming removed 1 base from V and 1 base from J, with 12 bases in between. CDR3 protein: CASSLGGSPRTDTQYF. The CDR3 bases are TGTGCCAGCAGCTTAGGGGGTAGCCCACGCACAGATACGCAGTATTTT.

V is TRBV7-6 and J is TRBJ2-5; TRBD2 aligns across 9 bases. The CDR3 extends over 14 amino acids. Trimming at V came to 4 bases and at J to 4 bases, leaving 4 bases not matched to a gene. The germline gives CDR1 SGHVS, CDR2 FNYEAQ. CDR3 amino acids: CASSSAGGRETQYF. The CDR3 DNA reads TGTGCCAGCAGCTCCGCGGGGGGGCGAGAGACCCAGTACTTC.

On this clone: A junction boundary mismatches the germline segment, possibly from a read error. J is TRBJ2-1 and V is TRBV5-4; TRBD2 matches 11 bases. The CDR3 is 15 amino acids. Germline assignment: CDR1 SGHNT and CDR2 YYREEE (reference sequence). CDR3 in amino acids: CASGLSGGEYNEQFF. CDR3 sequence (DNA): TGCGCCAGCGGGCTTAGCGGGGGGGAATACAATGAGCAGTTCTTC. The entire variable domain, with the rest obtained from reference TRBV5-4 and TRBJ2-1, is as follows: ETGVTQSPTHLIKTRGQQVTLRCSSQSGHNTVSWYQQALGQGPQFIFQYYREEENGRGNFPPRFSGLQFPNYSSELNVNALELDDSALYLCASGLSGGEYNEQFFGPGTRLTVL.

V gene TRBV5-6 combines with J gene TRBJ1-5, with D maybe TRBD1 (5 bases). From germline, CDR1 is SGHDT and CDR2 YYEEEE. CDR3 length equals 14 residues. Trimming left V 2 bases short and J 5 bases short, with 11 bases between. Written as DNA, the CDR3 is TGTGCCAGCAGCTTATGGGGGGATTATCAGCCCCAGCATTTT. Translated: CASSLWGDYQPQHF.

This chain links TRBV21-1 with TRBJ2-3. TRBV21-1 is termed a pseudogene. The CDR3 is 15 residues long. The CDR3 DNA reads as TGTGCCAGCAGCAAAGTGAAAGTGGCCGGCTTCGGGGCGTATTTT. It yields the protein CASSKVKVAGFGAYF.

In the case of this clone: This likely reflects a read error, since a far larger clone is one base away. The chain combines TRBV13 with TRBJ1-2; D perhaps matches TRBD1 (6 bases). The CDR3 consists of 16 residues. Trimming pared 5 bases from V and 4 bases from J, leaving 20 bases between. Looked up from germline, CDR1 is PRHDT and CDR2 is FYEKMQ (reference sequence). DNA for the CDR3: TGTGCCAGCAGCCAAGGTCGGCAGGGAGGGGGCTATGGCTACACCTTC. This gives the protein CASSQGRQGGGYGYTF.

CDR3 nucleotides: TGCGCCAGCAGCTTGATGGGGAGGACTAATGAAAAACTGTTTTTT. Residues: CASSLMGRTNEKLFF. The chain couples TRBV5-1 to TRBJ1-4; D is ambiguous. CDR3 length: 15 residues. The germline V gene has CDR1 SGHRS and CDR2 YFSETQ. Trimming shortened V by 1 base and J by 2 bases, and 9 bases separated the two germline ends.